The clone carrying this TCR beta chain has at least ten counts. The cDNA was generated by 5'RACE with 10-nucleotide random UMIs. Sequencing of 15-18 subjects in each run yielded over 200 million TCR-beta sequences. TCRdb ran MiXCR on the 5' RACE reads and lists one entry per CDR3 protein. The sample includes about 50,000 distinct CDR3 sequences, about 3.7% seen only once; the top ten take over 5%. These data belong to a study of neurological immune-mediated disorders. With V trimmed by 1 base and J by 2 bases, 7 bases remained unmatched. The CDR3 loop spans 17 amino acids. Germline-derived CDR1 and CDR2 are SGHAT and FQNNGV.

This receptor was identified in a man aged 40-55 years with multiple sclerosis. The sample taken for sequencing was PBMCs. The V gene is TRBV11-2, the J gene TRBJ2-4, with 8 bases that match TRBD2. The CDR3 coding sequence is TGTGCCAGCAGCTTAGGCGGGGGGAATCCAACCAAAAACATTCAGTACTTC. Amino acids: CASSLGGGNPTKNIQYF.